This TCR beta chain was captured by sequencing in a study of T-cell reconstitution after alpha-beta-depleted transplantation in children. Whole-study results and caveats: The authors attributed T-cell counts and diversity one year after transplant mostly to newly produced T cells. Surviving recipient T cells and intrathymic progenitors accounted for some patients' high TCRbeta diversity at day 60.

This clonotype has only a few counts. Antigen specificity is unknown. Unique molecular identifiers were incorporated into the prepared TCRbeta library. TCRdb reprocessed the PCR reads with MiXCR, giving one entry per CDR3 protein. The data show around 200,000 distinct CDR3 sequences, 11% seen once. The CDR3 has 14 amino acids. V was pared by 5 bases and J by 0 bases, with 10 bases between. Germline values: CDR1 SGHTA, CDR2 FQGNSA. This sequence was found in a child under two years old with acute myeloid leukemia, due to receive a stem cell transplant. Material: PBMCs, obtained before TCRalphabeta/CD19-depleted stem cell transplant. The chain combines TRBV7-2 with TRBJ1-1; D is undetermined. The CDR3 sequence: CASSTRWVNTEAFF. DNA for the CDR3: TGTGCCAGCAGCACCCGGTGGGTGAACACTGAAGCTTTCTTT.